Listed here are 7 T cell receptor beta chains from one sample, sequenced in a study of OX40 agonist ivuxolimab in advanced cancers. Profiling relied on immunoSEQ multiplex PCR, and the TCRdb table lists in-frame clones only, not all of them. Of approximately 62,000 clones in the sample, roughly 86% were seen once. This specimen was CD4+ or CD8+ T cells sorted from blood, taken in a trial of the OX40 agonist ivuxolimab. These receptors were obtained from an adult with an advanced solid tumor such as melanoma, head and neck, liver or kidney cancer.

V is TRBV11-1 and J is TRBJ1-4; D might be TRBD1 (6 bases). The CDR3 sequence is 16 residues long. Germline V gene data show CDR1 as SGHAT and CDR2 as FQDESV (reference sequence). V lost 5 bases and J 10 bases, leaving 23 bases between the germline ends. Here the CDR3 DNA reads TGTGCCAGCAGCGCCCAAGAACTACAGGGACCCCGAAAACTGTTTTTT. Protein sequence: CASSAQELQGPRKLFF. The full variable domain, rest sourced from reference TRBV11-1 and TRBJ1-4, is EAEVAQSPRYKITEKSQAVAFWCDPISGHATLYWYRQILGQGPELLVQFQDESVVDDSQLPKDRFSAERLKGVDSTLKIQPAELGDSAMYLCASSAQELQGPRKLFFGSGTQLSVL.

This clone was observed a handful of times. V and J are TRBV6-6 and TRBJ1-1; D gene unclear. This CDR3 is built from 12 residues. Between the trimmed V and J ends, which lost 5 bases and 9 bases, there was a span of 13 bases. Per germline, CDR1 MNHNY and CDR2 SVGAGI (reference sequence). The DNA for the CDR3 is TGTGCCAGCAGTGCTGTACGGGCGCAAGCTTTCTTT. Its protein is CASSAVRAQAFF.

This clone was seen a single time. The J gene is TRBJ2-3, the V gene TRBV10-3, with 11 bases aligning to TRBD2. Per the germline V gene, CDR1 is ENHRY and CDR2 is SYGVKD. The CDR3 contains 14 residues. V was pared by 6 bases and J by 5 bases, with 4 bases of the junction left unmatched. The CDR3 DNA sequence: TGTGCCATCAGCCCGGGACTAGCGGTAGATACGCAGTATTTT. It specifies CAISPGLAVDTQYF.

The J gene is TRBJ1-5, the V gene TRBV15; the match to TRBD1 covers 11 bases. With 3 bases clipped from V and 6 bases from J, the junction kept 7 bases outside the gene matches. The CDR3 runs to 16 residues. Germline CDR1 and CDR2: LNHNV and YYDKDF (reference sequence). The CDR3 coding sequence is TGTGCCACCAGCAGGGACGGACAGGGGGCCGGTCAGCCCCAGCATTTT. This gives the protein CATSRDGQGAGQPQHF.

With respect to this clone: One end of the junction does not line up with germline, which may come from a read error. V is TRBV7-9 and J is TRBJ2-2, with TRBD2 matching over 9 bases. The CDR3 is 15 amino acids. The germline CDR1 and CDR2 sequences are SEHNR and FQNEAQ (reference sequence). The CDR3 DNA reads TGTGCCAGCAGCCTAGCGACTAGCGGCGCCGGGGAGCTGTTTTTT. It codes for CASSLATSGAGELFF. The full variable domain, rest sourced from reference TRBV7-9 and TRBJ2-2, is DTGVSQNPRHKITKRGQNVTFRCDPISEHNRLYWYRQTLGQGPEFLTYFQNEAQLEKSRLLSDRFSAERPKGSFSTLEIQRTEQGDSAMYLCASSLATSGAGELFFGEGSRLTVL.

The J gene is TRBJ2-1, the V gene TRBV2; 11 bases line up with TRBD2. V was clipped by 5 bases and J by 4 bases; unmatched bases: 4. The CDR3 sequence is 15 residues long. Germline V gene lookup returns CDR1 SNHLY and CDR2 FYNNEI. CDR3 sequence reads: CASSPTSGRYNEQFF. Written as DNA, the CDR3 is TGTGCCAGCAGTCCTACTAGCGGGAGATACAATGAGCAGTTCTTC.

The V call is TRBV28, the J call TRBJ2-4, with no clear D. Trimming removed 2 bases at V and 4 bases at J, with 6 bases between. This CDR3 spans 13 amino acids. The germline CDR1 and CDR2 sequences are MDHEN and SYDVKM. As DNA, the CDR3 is TGTGCCAGCAGTTTAGGGATGAAAAACATTCAGTACTTC. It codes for CASSLGMKNIQYF.